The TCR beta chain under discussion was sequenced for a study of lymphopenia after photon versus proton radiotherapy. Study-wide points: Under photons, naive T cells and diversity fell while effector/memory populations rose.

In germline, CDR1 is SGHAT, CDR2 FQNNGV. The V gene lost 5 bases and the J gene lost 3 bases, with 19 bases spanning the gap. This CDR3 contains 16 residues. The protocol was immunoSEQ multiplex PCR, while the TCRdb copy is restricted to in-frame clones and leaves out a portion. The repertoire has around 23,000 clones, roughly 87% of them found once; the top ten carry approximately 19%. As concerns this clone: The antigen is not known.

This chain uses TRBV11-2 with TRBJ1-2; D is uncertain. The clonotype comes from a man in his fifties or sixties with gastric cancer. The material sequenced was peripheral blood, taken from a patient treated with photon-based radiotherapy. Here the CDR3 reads CASSQEITVRHYGYTF. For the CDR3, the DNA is TGTGCCAGCAGCCAAGAAATAACCGTCAGGCACTATGGCTACACCTTC.